This T cell receptor (beta chain) was obtained from a study of T cell changes during pregnancy in multiple sclerosis. CDR1 SGHVS and CDR2 FNYEAQ come from the germline V gene. The CDR3 contains 14 residues. The V gene end was trimmed by 4 bases and the J gene end by 1 base; junction bases not matched to a gene: 3. Generated by immunoSEQ multiplex PCR, the TCRdb table keeps only in-frame clones and is missing some. The data show 50,000 or so clones, approximately 94% seen once. This specimen was CD4+ T cells from peripheral blood mononuclear cells, taken in the third trimester of pregnancy. The receptor comes from a female donor with multiple sclerosis, enrolled in a pregnancy study. V and J are TRBV7-6 and TRBJ1-2, with 7 bases lining up with TRBD1. CDR3 sequence reads: CASSSRQGNYGYTF. CDR3 sequence (DNA): TGTGCCAGCAGCTCACGACAGGGTAACTATGGCTACACCTTC.